This is a list of T cell receptor beta chains from one sample in a study of T cells expressing NK-cell markers. After re-calling the 5' RACE reads, TCRdb lists one entry per CDR3 protein, DNA absent. Reported are 450,000 to 600,000 distinct CDR3 sequences; the ten largest clones contain roughly 3.5%. Sequencing was performed on blood T cells: a sorted CD56 or NKG2C T cell subset, CD4+ or CD8+ T cells, or bulk PBMC T cells (not recorded which). All receptors come from a man in his late teens or twenties in good health. Each CDR3 is given with its conserved first and last residue. Fields, in order: V gene, J gene, CDR3 protein.

TRBV20-1	TRBJ1-4	CGLNLGTANEKLFF
TRBV7-2	TRBJ1-2	CASSLRGGAGNGYTF
TRBV5-6	TRBJ2-3	CASSPRASGSFDTQYF
TRBV10-3	TRBJ2-3	CAIRQGVFSTDTQYF
TRBV5-1	TRBJ1-5	CASSSRQNPSNQPQHF
TRBV11-2	TRBJ1-2	CASSFTGAIDYGYTF
TRBV12-3/TRBV12-4	TRBJ2-6	CASRGPSGGANVLTF
TRBV2	TRBJ2-1	CASRSPDRVFEQFF
TRBV19	TRBJ2-4	CASSRNTAKNIQYF
TRBV6-5	TRBJ2-7	CATSLGYEQYF
TRBV12-3/TRBV12-4	TRBJ2-4	CASRRDLGDNIQYF
TRBV7-3	TRBJ2-2	CASSSSVPGELFF
TRBV13	TRBJ2-3	CASSLVRQLSTDTQYF
TRBV4-3	TRBJ2-1	CASSQEGKGPRDPTREQFF
TRBV20-1	TRBJ2-4	CSASAGGWVSNIQYF
TRBV27	TRBJ2-5	CASSAPLSGDETQYF
TRBV6-1	TRBJ2-7	CASRQTGTGGSEQYF
TRBV20-1	TRBJ2-1	CSARVRAGASGQDEQFF
TRBV11-2	TRBJ1-2	CASSKGILEDYGYTF
TRBV20-1	TRBJ2-3	CSAPARQGSTDTQYF
TRBV9	TRBJ2-1	CASSGALGLAGGREQFF
TRBV12-3/TRBV12-4	TRBJ2-2	CASSLWQGVTGELFF
TRBV20-1	TRBJ1-2	CSARGRQEGFYGYTF
TRBV7-3	TRBJ2-1	CASSLSGSDEQFF
TRBV4-3	TRBJ2-4	CASSQEGPQGLAKNIQYF
TRBV15	TRBJ2-1	CATSRVGRIKYNEQFF
TRBV9	TRBJ2-5	CASSVGGQQETQYF
TRBV12-3/TRBV12-4	TRBJ2-5	CASSQNTASGQETQYF
TRBV6-2/TRBV6-3	TRBJ2-7	CATRRDTVAEQYF
TRBV20-1	TRBJ1-2	CSARDGSTGGYTF
TRBV11-2	TRBJ2-1	CASTVTSGRAYEQFF
TRBV29-1	TRBJ2-7	CSYIQGGSYEQYF
TRBV5-1	TRBJ2-1	CASSLGDRDSSYNEQFF
TRBV11-1	TRBJ1-2	CASKGSPNYGYTF
TRBV2	TRBJ2-5	CASVGQDLAGVLETQYF
TRBV4-1	TRBJ1-4	CASSQVVQAANEKLFF
TRBV24-1	TRBJ2-3	CATSDYPGSVNTQYF
TRBV24-1	TRBJ2-3	CATSDLPRESTDTQYF
TRBV28	TRBJ2-1	CASSLTNPPEQFF
TRBV29-1	TRBJ2-1	CSASSYNEQFF
TRBV5-1	TRBJ2-3	CASSLQGGDTQYF
TRBV29-1	TRBJ2-2	CSVDPGSVTGELFF
TRBV10-2	TRBJ1-4	CASSESPGGTNEKLFF
TRBV5-6	TRBJ2-3	CASSYPGLAGSTDTQYF
TRBV5-4	TRBJ2-5	CASSLGAGGPRGFQETQYF
TRBV7-2	TRBJ2-1	CASSLVVRGNEQFF
TRBV24-1	TRBJ2-3	CATSDPRTSTDTQYF
TRBV7-8	TRBJ2-5	CASSLVSAGYQETQYF
TRBV6-2/TRBV6-3	TRBJ1-5	CASSFSIPPDQHF
TRBV7-7	TRBJ2-1	CASSRGVSNEQFF